Listed below are T cell receptor beta chains from one sample, sequenced in a study of T cell repertoires and HLA-DP antigens. Assay used: immunoSEQ multiplex PCR; TCRdb lists only in-frame clones, some missing. The sample carries 75,000 to 90,000 clones, more than 75% recorded once. What these receptors recognize is not known. Input material: CD4+ T cells from PBMCs. These receptors were obtained from a man between 50 and 59 years old in good health and CMV-seronegative. Each CDR3 is given with its conserved first and last residue. D genes are given only for firm matches. Clone size is shown for a subset of rows, as once, few, many or a class of expanded clone.

J gene: TRBJ1-5
clone size: -
D gene: -
V gene: TRBV12-5
CDR3 DNA: TGTGCTAGTGGTTCGGATTCCGGGACTTCGCATTTT
CDR3 protein: CASGSDSGTSHF

J gene: TRBJ2-2
clone size: -
D gene: -
V gene: TRBV5-1
CDR3 DNA: TGCGCCAGCAGCACTCAGAACACCGGGGAGCTGTTTTTT
CDR3 protein: CASSTQNTGELFF

J gene: TRBJ1-2
clone size: medium-sized
D gene: -
V gene: TRBV4-1
CDR3 DNA: TGCGCCAGCAGCCGCGGAGGGGGGGCCTATGGCTACACCTTC
CDR3 protein: CASSRGGGAYGYTF

J gene: TRBJ2-2
clone size: -
D gene: TRBD1
V gene: TRBV7-7
CDR3 DNA: TGTGCTAGCAGCTTAGCAGGGGGTAGGACCGGGGAGCTGTTTTTT
CDR3 protein: CASSLAGGRTGELFF

J gene: TRBJ1-2
clone size: few
D gene: TRBD1
V gene: TRBV29-1
CDR3 DNA: TGCAGCGTCGTGTCCGGGACAGGGGGCGCGTTTAAGTATGGCTACACCTTC
CDR3 protein: CSVVSGTGGAFKYGYTF

J gene: TRBJ2-1
clone size: -
D gene: -
V gene: TRBV14
CDR3 DNA: TGTGCCAGCAGCCAATACGGCGGTTCCTACAATGAGCAGTTCTTC
CDR3 protein: CASSQYGGSYNEQFF

J gene: TRBJ2-7
clone size: -
D gene: -
V gene: TRBV5-1
CDR3 DNA: TGCGCCAGCAGCTTGGAAAGCGGGTTCTTTTACGAGCAGTACTTC
CDR3 protein: CASSLESGFFYEQYF

J gene: TRBJ1-5
clone size: -
D gene: -
V gene: TRBV2
CDR3 DNA: TGTGCCAGCAGTGAAGCGGGACACCGAGACACAAGTCAGCCCCAGCATTTT
CDR3 protein: CASSEAGHRDTSQPQHF

J gene: TRBJ2-5
clone size: once
D gene: -
V gene: TRBV5-1
CDR3 DNA: TGCGCCAGCCGAACCGGACCACTCCAAGAGACCCAGTACTTC
CDR3 protein: CASRTGPLQETQYF

J gene: TRBJ2-5
clone size: -
D gene: -
V gene: TRBV9
CDR3 DNA: TGTGCCAGCAGCCCTGACCCTCCGACCCAGTACTTC
CDR3 protein: CASSPDPPTQYF

J gene: TRBJ1-2
clone size: -
D gene: TRBD1
V gene: TRBV29-1
CDR3 DNA: TGCAGCGTCGACCCAGGGGGGCCGGGAGGCTACACCTTC
CDR3 protein: CSVDPGGPGGYTF